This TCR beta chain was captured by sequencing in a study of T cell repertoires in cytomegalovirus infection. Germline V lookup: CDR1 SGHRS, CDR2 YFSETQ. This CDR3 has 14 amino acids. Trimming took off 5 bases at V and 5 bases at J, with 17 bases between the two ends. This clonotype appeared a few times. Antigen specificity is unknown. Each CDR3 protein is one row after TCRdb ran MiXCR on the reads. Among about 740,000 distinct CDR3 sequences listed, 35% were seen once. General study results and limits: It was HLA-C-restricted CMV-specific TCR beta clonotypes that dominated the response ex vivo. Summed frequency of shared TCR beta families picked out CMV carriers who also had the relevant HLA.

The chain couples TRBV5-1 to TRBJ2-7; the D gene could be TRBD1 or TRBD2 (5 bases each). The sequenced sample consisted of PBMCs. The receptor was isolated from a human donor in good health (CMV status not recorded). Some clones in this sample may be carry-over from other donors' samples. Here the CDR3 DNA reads TGCGCCAGCAGAATAAATGGGGGTATCCACGAGCAGTACTTC. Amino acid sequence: CASRINGGIHEQYF.